This T cell receptor (beta chain) was sequenced in a study of PD-1 blockade in mismatch repair-deficient tumors. The method was immunoSEQ multiplex PCR; TCRdb's version includes in-frame clones alone and lacks a portion of them. The table shows around 17,000 clones, with over 70% occurring only once. Mismatch repair deficiency was confirmed in all patients, by PCR or immunohistochemistry. TCRs were sequenced from a few patients responding to pembrolizumab. This CDR3 spans 14 amino acids. Germline values: CDR1 SQVTM, CDR2 ANQGSEA. V lost 6 bases and J 3 bases, leaving 18 bases between the germline ends. This clone was recorded a few times.

This material consisted of PBMCs, taken about 22 weeks after starting pembrolizumab. The TCR comes from an adult with mismatch repair-deficient cancer. The J gene is TRBJ2-7, the V gene TRBV29-1; D is perhaps TRBD2 (5 bases). The CDR3 loop reads CSVSPGLLNYEQYF. As DNA, the CDR3 is TGCAGCGTCTCGCCTGGACTGCTCAACTACGAGCAGTACTTC.